These T cell receptor beta chains were read from a single sample in a study of T cells in Graves' hyperthyroidism and ophthalmopathy. TCRdb re-called the multiplex PCR reads through MiXCR, storing one row per CDR3 protein. The sample yields roughly 160,000 distinct CDR3 sequences, around 8.9% seen once. The source material was blood. These receptors were taken from a woman aged 18-29 years with Graves' hyperthyroidism that later progressed to Graves' ophthalmopathy. Each CDR3 is given with its conserved first and last residue.

J	V	CDR3
TRBJ2-1	TRBV7-2	CASSLDAGAYNEQFF
TRBJ2-1	TRBV30	CAWSGLRYNEQFF
TRBJ2-7	TRBV5-1	CASRIRTGGEQYF
TRBJ1-1	TRBV28	CASSHQRTYTDTEAFF
TRBJ2-3	TRBV2	CASSEPPFGASTDTQYF
TRBJ1-3	TRBV11-2	CASSSAFTIYF
TRBJ1-5	TRBV28	CASTPYPYNRGLRGNQPQHF
TRBJ2-1	TRBV18	CASSRLAGDDDEQFF
TRBJ2-3	TRBV7-9	CASSLGRFSTDTQYF
TRBJ1-4	TRBV5-6	CASSFSSGTGNEKLFF
TRBJ1-4	TRBV19	CASSIARGPTNEKLFF
TRBJ2-7	TRBV2	CASSELHSGVSNYEQYF
TRBJ1-1	TRBV6-1	CASSYQGRTEAFF
TRBJ2-6	TRBV30	CAWSQGAGANVLTF
TRBJ2-7	TRBV28	CASSQLSGGFGYEQYF